A selection of T cell receptor beta chains follows, all from one sample in a study of identical twins. From the 5' RACE reads, TCRdb called clonotypes with MiXCR, one entry per CDR3 protein. The sample lists some 790,000 distinct CDR3 sequences; 15% to 20% were seen once. These data were likewise used in another study, on T cells expressing NK-cell markers.

Sequenced material: PBMCs. Every receptor here comes from a woman between 18 and 30 years old in good health. Both conserved end residues are part of each CDR3. The D gene is left open where the match is weak. Clone size is stated in some rows and not others, as once, few, many or a class when expanded.

v_gene	abundance	d_gene	j_gene	CDR3aa	CDR3nt
TRBV6-1	once	NA	TRBJ1-1	CASRGYPNTEAFF	TGTGCCAGCAGGGGGTATCCAAACACTGAAGCTTTCTTT
TRBV20-1	NA	TRBD1	TRBJ2-5	CSASDRGRETQYF	TGCAGTGCGAGTGACAGGGGGCGGGAGACCCAGTACTTC
TRBV20-1	NA	TRBD2	TRBJ2-3	CSASATSGTNTQYF	TGCAGTGCTAGTGCGACTAGCGGCACCAATACGCAGTATTTT
TRBV7-6	few	NA	TRBJ2-3	CASSLESRDTQYF	TGTGCCAGCAGCTTAGAGAGCAGGGATACGCAGTATTTT
TRBV5-1	many	TRBD2	TRBJ2-1	CATSGTYYNEQFF	TGCGCCACCAGCGGGACTTACTACAATGAGCAGTTCTTC
TRBV20-1	NA	NA	TRBJ2-7	CSASKAAYEEQYF	TGCAGTGCTAGCAAAGCAGCCTACGAAGAGCAGTACTTC
TRBV5-1	NA	NA	TRBJ2-7	CASSFSEGPYEQYF	TGCGCCAGCAGCTTCTCTGAAGGACCCTACGAGCAGTACTTC
TRBV29-1	few	TRBD2	TRBJ2-1	CSVDRLAGRSYNEQFF	TGCAGCGTTGACCGGCTAGCGGGACGGTCCTACAATGAGCAGTTCTTC
TRBV27	NA	NA	TRBJ1-2	CASSSLGPRGYTF	TGTGCCAGCAGTTCACTGGGCCCGAGAGGCTACACCTTC
TRBV7-9	NA	TRBD1	TRBJ2-7	CASSPTEPGQGDEQYF	TGTGCCAGCAGCCCCACCGAACCGGGACAGGGGGACGAGCAGTACTTC
TRBV4-2	NA	NA	TRBJ1-2	CASSQDRRDYGYTF	TGTGCCAGCAGCCAAGACCGGAGGGACTATGGCTACACCTTC
TRBV5-1	few	NA	TRBJ2-3	CASSLEFEGDTQYF	TGCGCCAGCAGCTTGGAGTTCGAGGGAGATACGCAGTATTTT
TRBV29-1	NA	NA	TRBJ2-5	CSGGQNQETQYF	TGCAGCGGTGGACAAAATCAAGAGACCCAGTACTTC
TRBV12-3/TRBV12-4	NA	TRBD1	TRBJ1-4	CASLSGTGFGKLFF	TGTGCCAGCCTGTCGGGGACAGGCTTTGGAAAACTGTTTTTT
TRBV11-2	few	NA	TRBJ1-2	CASSFGGAGSYTF	TGTGCCAGCAGCTTCGGTGGGGCCGGGAGCTACACCTTC
TRBV6-2/TRBV6-3	NA	NA	TRBJ2-7	CASSHNDEQYF	TGTGCCAGCAGTCACAATGACGAGCAGTACTTC
TRBV12-3/TRBV12-4	NA	NA	TRBJ1-5	CASSFANQPQHF	TGTGCCAGCAGTTTCGCCAATCAGCCCCAGCATTTT
TRBV5-1	NA	NA	TRBJ2-3	CASSPGRDESTDTQYF	TGCGCCAGCAGCCCCGGACGGGACGAGAGCACAGATACGCAGTATTTT
TRBV12-3/TRBV12-4	many	NA	TRBJ1-1	CASSLVRYTEAFF	TGTGCCAGCAGTTTAGTGCGGTACACTGAAGCTTTCTTT
TRBV20-1	NA	NA	TRBJ2-7	CSARARVYYEQYF	TGCAGTGCTAGGGCCAGGGTTTACTACGAGCAGTACTTC
TRBV5-1	few	NA	TRBJ2-7	CASSLAVSSYEQYF	TGTGCCAGCAGCTTAGCGGTAAGCTCCTACGAGCAGTACTTC
TRBV20-1	NA	TRBD2	TRBJ2-3	CSAPTSGTDTQYF	TGCAGTGCTCCTACTAGCGGCACAGATACGCAGTATTTT
TRBV2	NA	NA	TRBJ1-1	CASTTRQGEFAFF	TGTGCCAGCACCACTCGGCAAGGGGAATTCGCTTTCTTT
TRBV5-1	NA	NA	TRBJ1-2	CASSQQNYGYTF	TGCGCCAGCAGTCAACAGAACTATGGCTACACCTTC
TRBV6-1	few	NA	TRBJ2-1	CASSRERANNEQFF	TGTGCCAGCAGTCGGGAGCGGGCGAACAATGAGCAGTTCTTC
TRBV6-2/TRBV6-3	few	NA	TRBJ2-7	CASTQGLERREQYF	TGTGCCAGCACTCAGGGGCTAGAGAGACGCGAGCAGTACTTC
TRBV25-1	NA	NA	TRBJ2-2	CASSPRASNTGELFF	TGTGCCAGCAGTCCCAGGGCTTCGAACACCGGGGAGCTGTTTTTT
TRBV15	few	NA	TRBJ1-6	CATSAGRSPLHF	TGTGCCACCAGCGCAGGGCGCTCACCCCTCCACTTT
TRBV12-3/TRBV12-4	many	NA	TRBJ1-3	CASSFSNTIYF	TGTGCCAGCAGTTTCTCGAACACCATATATTTT
TRBV21-1	NA	NA	TRBJ2-6	CASSTVRGANVLTF	TGTGCCAGCAGCACTGTAAGGGGGGCCAACGTCCTGACTTTC
TRBV5-6	few	NA	TRBJ1-3	CASSLRTVSGNTIYF	TGTGCCAGCAGCCTCCGGACAGTCTCTGGAAACACCATATATTTT
TRBV20-1	NA	NA	TRBJ2-4	CSARRQPLAKNIQYF	TGCAGTGCTAGAAGGCAGCCTCTAGCCAAAAACATTCAGTACTTC
TRBV10-3	NA	NA	TRBJ1-4	CATAGTDNAQLFF	TGTGCCACCGCCGGGACCGATAATGCACAGCTGTTTTTT
TRBV12-3/TRBV12-4	NA	NA	TRBJ2-1	CASSTVRANEQFF	TGTGCCAGCAGCACCGTGAGGGCCAATGAGCAGTTCTTC
TRBV7-9	NA	NA	TRBJ1-1	CASSLRRQGRTEAFF	TGTGCCAGCAGCTTAAGAAGGCAGGGTCGCACTGAAGCTTTCTTT
TRBV20-1	few	TRBD2	TRBJ2-5	CSALTSGSFSETQYF	TGCAGTGCTCTCACTAGCGGGAGTTTCTCGGAGACCCAGTACTTC
TRBV29-1	few	NA	TRBJ2-6	CSVEVRETGSYSGANVLTF	TGCAGCGTTGAAGTTCGGGAGACAGGGAGCTACTCTGGGGCCAACGTCCTGACTTTC
TRBV20-1	NA	TRBD2	TRBJ2-5	CSARKPAGGETQYF	TGCAGTGCTAGAAAACCAGCGGGGGGCGAGACCCAGTACTTC
TRBV7-7	NA	TRBD2	TRBJ2-1	CASSLDSGGLNEQFF	TGTGCTAGCAGCTTAGATAGCGGGGGGCTCAATGAGCAGTTCTTC
TRBV12-3/TRBV12-4	few	NA	TRBJ2-3	CASTRRAIRADTQYF	TGTGCCAGCACCCGAAGGGCAATTAGAGCAGATACGCAGTATTTT
TRBV7-9	NA	TRBD1	TRBJ2-7	CASSLTGQEREQYF	TGTGCCAGCAGCCTCACGGGACAGGAGCGCGAGCAGTACTTC
TRBV5-1	NA	NA	TRBJ2-7	CASSPSADSLEYF	TGCGCCAGCAGCCCTTCTGCGGACAGCTTAGAGTACTTC
TRBV5-1	few	TRBD1	TRBJ2-5	CASSFNRGRGETQYF	TGCGCCAGCAGCTTCAACAGGGGGCGAGGAGAGACCCAGTACTTC
TRBV20-1	NA	NA	TRBJ1-1	CRAPQGNTEAFF	TGCAGGGCTCCTCAGGGAAACACTGAAGCTTTCTTT
TRBV7-3	few	NA	TRBJ2-1	CASSLSMGRHNEQFF	TGTGCCAGCAGCTTATCCATGGGACGCCACAATGAGCAGTTCTTC
TRBV5-1	few	TRBD2	TRBJ2-1	CASSLSPSGGLYENEQFF	TGCGCCAGCAGCTTGAGTCCTAGCGGGGGACTTTATGAAAATGAGCAGTTCTTC
TRBV5-1	NA	TRBD2	TRBJ2-3	CASSLGAGAIDTQYF	TGCGCCAGCAGCTTGGGAGCGGGAGCGATAGATACGCAGTATTTT